The clone carrying this TCR beta chain was recorded a few times. As yet, its antigen is unknown. Using a J-beta primer mix together with a sample-barcoded 5' primer, a second PCR was run for roughly 6 to 12 cycles. Using its own MiXCR run on the 5' RACE reads, TCRdb lists one record per CDR3 protein. The table has about 1,600,000 distinct CDR3 sequences, about 40% seen once. The sample belongs to a study of blood T cells in healthy people across ages. Findings and caveats of the study: The recorded TCR beta diversity per million T cells decreased in a roughly linear manner with age.

The receptor was derived from a woman aged 18-30 years in good health. The sequenced sample was blood.

CDR3 in amino acids: CASRPTGGNQPQHF. The CDR3 DNA sequence: TGTGCCAGCAGACCCACAGGGGGCAATCAGCCCCAGCATTTT. The V and J genes are TRBV6-1 and TRBJ1-5; 7 nucleotides agree with TRBD1. J lost 2 bases, V lost 6 bases, and 4 bases had no gene match. Germline V lookup: CDR1 MNHNS, CDR2 SASEGT. The CDR3 has 14 amino acids.